Listed here are 14 T cell receptor beta chains from one sample, sequenced in a study of vaccination effects on CD4 cells after COVID-19. CD4+ T cells specific for antigen were expanded with viral peptide pools by the ViraFEST assay before sequencing. With roughly 9 days of culture completed, CD4+ T cells were isolated. The antigens for these receptors are not known. The data were produced by immunoSEQ multiplex PCR, yet TCRdb's version contains in-frame clones alone and is incomplete. The sample holds tens of thousands of clones; about 63% are singletons and the top ten take around 27%. Sequenced material: CD4+ T cells from PBMCs cultured with HCoV-229E spike peptides, taken before COVID-19 vaccination. These receptors were taken from a human donor who received a COVID-19 vaccine.

This rearrangement joins TRBV4-3 to TRBJ2-2; TRBD2 agrees at 10 bases. The ends lost 4 bases at V and 7 bases at J; junction bases unmatched: 15. The length of the CDR3 is 18 residues. Germline V lookup: CDR1 LGHNA, CDR2 YSLEER. The CDR3 loop is CASSPGAQAGGPFGELFF. The DNA for the CDR3 is TGCGCCAGCAGCCCAGGAGCCCAAGCGGGGGGGCCTTTCGGGGAGCTGTTTTTT.

The V gene is TRBV15, the J gene TRBJ2-1; D possibly corresponds to TRBD2 (7 bases). Trimming cost V 4 bases and J 5 bases, with 18 bases left between them. The germline gives CDR1 LNHNV, CDR2 YYDKDF (reference sequence). The CDR3 extends over 16 amino acids. The CDR3 nucleotides read TGTGCCACCAGCAAAGGGGGGAGGGTTGGGGACAATGAGCAGTTCTTC. This translates into CATSKGGRVGDNEQFF.

This clone has at least ten counts. The chain's CDR3 is CASSSHRGPATEAFF. CDR3 DNA sequence: TGTGCCAGCAGTAGCCACAGGGGCCCCGCCACTGAAGCTTTCTTT. V is TRBV6-2 or TRBV6-3 and J is TRBJ1-1, with 7 bases matching TRBD1. Germline CDR1 is MNHEY and CDR2 is SVGEGT. The J segment lost 4 bases and the V segment lost 5 bases, leaving 10 bases of the junction unmatched. The CDR3 has 15 residues.

V gene TRBV5-6 combines with J gene TRBJ2-1; 9 bases agree with TRBD2. V dropped 0 bases and J dropped 4; count of bases not matched to a gene: 5. Germline values: CDR1 SGHDT, CDR2 YYEEEE. The length of the CDR3 is 16 residues. DNA of the CDR3: TGTGCCAGCAGCTTGGGAGGACTAGCGATTTACAATGAGCAGTTCTTC. Translated: CASSLGGLAIYNEQFF.

The chain combines TRBV7-9 with TRBJ1-1; 7 bases align to TRBD1. The CDR3 loop spans 14 amino acids. J lost 2 bases, V lost 4 bases, and 4 bases had no gene match. The germline V gene encodes CDR1 SEHNR and CDR2 FQNEAQ (reference sequence). The CDR3 loop is CASSSGQLNTEAFF. Here the CDR3 DNA reads TGTGCCAGCAGCTCGGGACAGTTAAACACTGAAGCTTTCTTT.

This chain joins TRBV28 and TRBJ2-3, with 11 positions matching TRBD2. This CDR3 region has 22 residues. Germline V CDR1 and CDR2: MDHEN, SYDVKM. V shed 1 base, J shed 1 base, and the junction held 19 bases outside the gene matches. The CDR3 coding sequence is TGTGCCAGCAGTTTATATTTCCAGTTTAGCGGGAGGGGATGGATGGGCACAGATACGCAGTATTTT. It yields the protein CASSLYFQFSGRGWMGTDTQYF.

The chain couples TRBV19 to TRBJ1-6, with 8 positions matching TRBD1. V lost 2 bases to trimming and J lost 6 bases; unmatched junction nucleotides: 6. CDR1 and CDR2 (germline): LNHDA, SQIVND (reference sequence). The CDR3 length is 16 residues. The CDR3 sequence is CASSIKTGAGNSPLHF. CDR3 nucleotides: TGTGCCAGTAGTATAAAGACAGGGGCAGGTAATTCACCCCTCCACTTT.

The CDR3 region is CASRGTANGRGTDTQYF. Written as DNA, the CDR3 is TGTGCCAGCAGGGGGACGGCAAATGGGCGTGGGACAGATACGCAGTATTTT. The V and J genes are TRBV2 and TRBJ2-3; either TRBD1 or TRBD2 may fit D (5 bases each). CDR3 size: 17 residues. Trimming took 6 bases from V and 3 from J, leaving 22 bases between them. Germline-derived CDR1 and CDR2 are SNHLY and FYNNEI.

The rearrangement links TRBV4-3 to TRBJ1-2, with 7 bases lining up with TRBD1. Germline V gene data show CDR1 as LGHNA and CDR2 as YSLEER. The V gene end was trimmed by 2 bases and the J gene end by 6 bases; junction bases not matched to a gene: 3. The CDR3 extends over 13 amino acids. This CDR3 is CASSQQGGHGYTF. CDR3 coding DNA: TGCGCCAGCAGCCAACAGGGGGGGCATGGCTACACCTTC.

This clone was detected a few times. The chain recombines TRBV2 with TRBJ2-3; D is perhaps TRBD1 (6 bases). This CDR3 spans 14 amino acids. The germline V gene has CDR1 SNHLY and CDR2 FYNNEI. Trimming took off 9 bases at V and 2 bases at J, with 15 bases between the two ends. CDR3 bases: TGTGCCAGAAAACAGAGGGGGACCACAGATACGCAGTATTTT. It specifies CARKQRGTTDTQYF.

This chain uses TRBV6-5 with TRBJ2-2, with 7 bases lining up with TRBD2. The CDR3 is 14 residues long. J was trimmed by 2 bases and V by 7 bases; bases with no gene match: 4. CDR1 MNHEY and CDR2 SVGAGI come from the germline V gene. The CDR3 region has the DNA TGTGCCAGCATCGGGAGGACCAACACCGGGGAGCTGTTTTTT. Translating gives CASIGRTNTGELFF.

The CDR3 DNA reads TGTGCCAGCAGCGTAGGACAGGGCGGTCAGCCCCAGCATTTT. Protein product: CASSVGQGGQPQHF. The chain recombines TRBV9 with TRBJ1-5, with TRBD1 matching 7 bases. CDR1 and CDR2 (germline): SGDLS, YYNGEE. The CDR3 totals 14 residues. The V and J ends lost 0 bases and 6 bases, in that order; junction bases with no gene match: 3.

V gene TRBV5-1 combines with J gene TRBJ1-2; 9 nucleotides agree with TRBD1. The CDR3 is made up of 17 amino acids. Trimming took 4 bases from V and 6 from J; bases not matched to a gene: 16. Germline V gene data show CDR1 as SGHRS and CDR2 as YFSETQ. CDR3 sequence (DNA): TGCGCCAGCAGCGATTCCATCAGGACAGGGGATACCCATGGCTACACCTTC. This encodes CASSDSIRTGDTHGYTF. Drawing the rest from reference TRBV5-1 and TRBJ1-2, the complete variable domain is KAGVTQTPRYLIKTRGQQVTLSCSPISGHRSVSWYQQTPGQGLQFLFEYFSETQRNKGNFPGRFSGRQFSNSRSEMNVSTLELGDSALYLCASSDSIRTGDTHGYTFGSGTRLTVV.

V and J are TRBV28 and TRBJ1-5, with D unresolved. Trimming took 6 bases from V and 6 from J, leaving 15 bases between them. Per germline, CDR1 MDHEN and CDR2 SYDVKM. CDR3 length: 14 amino acids. The CDR3 region has the DNA TGTGCCAGCAGCCCCCTCGCGACTTCTCAGCCCCAGCATTTT. Its translation: CASSPLATSQPQHF.